These 23 T cell receptor beta chains were all obtained from the same sample, sequenced in a study of graft-versus-host responses after intestinal transplantation. Some clones are missing from TCRdb's copy, which holds only in-frame ones; the method was immunoSEQ multiplex PCR. In the table there are roughly 60,000 clones, approximately 90% of which are singletons. The material was PBMCs, obtained 26 days after transplant. These receptors originate from a human patient who received an intestinal transplant, so some T cells may come from the graft donor.

CDR3 sequence (DNA): TGTGCCAGCAGTGACCAGGGGGTCATAAGTGAAGCTTTCTTT. This gives the protein CASSDQGVISEAFF. The chain couples TRBV6-1 to TRBJ1-1, with 7 bases fitting TRBD1. V dropped 3 bases and J dropped 7; count of bases not matched to a gene: 8. CDR3 length: 14 amino acids. Germline V lookup: CDR1 MNHNS, CDR2 SASEGT.

V usage is TRBV12-5 and J usage is TRBJ2-1; TRBD2 matches 9 bases. With V trimmed by 1 base and J by 8 bases, 6 bases remained unmatched. The CDR3 has 15 residues. CDR1 and CDR2 (germline): LGHNT, FRNRAP. CDR3 nucleotides: TGTGCTAGTGGTTTGGGCGGGGGGGCCTCGGATGAGCAGTTCTTC. Translation: CASGLGGGASDEQFF.

The rearrangement joins TRBV14 to TRBJ1-2; D is possibly TRBD1 (6 bases). The CDR3 is made up of 16 amino acids. Per the germline V gene, CDR1 is SGHDN and CDR2 is FVKESK. V shed 1 base and J shed 4 bases, with 16 bases lying between them. CDR3 sequence: CASSQVFQGKGYGYTF. The DNA for the CDR3 is TGTGCCAGCAGCCAAGTCTTTCAGGGGAAAGGCTATGGCTACACCTTC. The entire variable domain, with the rest obtained from reference TRBV14 and TRBJ1-2, is as follows: EAGVTQFPSHSVIEKGQTVTLRCDPISGHDNLYWYRRVMGKEIKFLLHFVKESKQDESGMPNNRFLAERTGGTYSTLKVQPAELEDSGVYFCASSQVFQGKGYGYTFGSGTRLTVV.

The chain is built from TRBV4-1 and TRBJ1-2, with D tentatively TRBD1 (5 bases). CDR1 MGHRA and CDR2 YSYEKL come from the germline V gene. With 2 bases removed from V and 8 bases from J, the gap between germline ends came to 18 bases. This CDR3 comprises 15 residues. The chain's CDR3 is CASSQRWDLSGGYTF. CDR3 DNA sequence: TGCGCCAGCAGCCAAAGGTGGGACCTTAGCGGCGGCTACACCTTC.

The chain uses TRBV5-4 and TRBJ2-2; 7 bases map to TRBD1. V lost 0 bases to trimming and J lost 7 bases; unmatched junction nucleotides: 3. The CDR3 is made up of 14 amino acids. Germline V gene sequence: CDR1 SGHNT, CDR2 YYREEE (reference sequence). This CDR3 is CASSLAGTVGELFF. CDR3 in DNA: TGTGCCAGCAGCTTGGCCGGGACAGTCGGGGAGCTGTTTTTT.

The chain has TRBV28 and TRBJ2-7; D is perhaps TRBD2 (6 bases). Trimming removed 10 bases at V and 7 bases at J, with 14 bases between. Germline loops: CDR1 MDHEN, CDR2 SYDVKM. The length of the CDR3 is 11 residues. CDR3 region: CAKRRDGEQYV. As DNA, the CDR3 is TGTGCCAAGAGGAGGGACGGAGAGCAGTACGTC.

The chain recombines TRBV9 with TRBJ2-6; 10 positions agree with TRBD2. The CDR3 is made up of 19 amino acids. After removal of 3 bases from V and 0 bases from J, the junction contained 9 bases not matched to a gene. Germline V CDR1 and CDR2: SGDLS, YYNGEE. This CDR3 reads CASSAPGVAGGSGANVLTF. The CDR3 nucleotides read TGTGCCAGCAGCGCGCCCGGGGTAGCGGGGGGCTCTGGGGCCAACGTCCTGACTTTC.

V gene TRBV14 combines with J gene TRBJ2-1; TRBD2 matches 8 bases. With V trimmed by 2 bases and J by 3 bases, 18 bases remained unmatched. CDR3 size: 20 residues. The germline CDR1 and CDR2 sequences are SGHDN and FVKESK. DNA for the CDR3: TGTGCCAGCAGCCAACGACAAGCCCTTTTAGCGGGATCTAACTACAATGAGCAGTTCTTC. Translation gives CASSQRQALLAGSNYNEQFF.

The chain carries TRBV19 and TRBJ1-5; TRBD1 agrees at 7 bases. J lost 5 bases, V lost 6 bases, and 10 bases had no gene match. Per germline, CDR1 LNHDA and CDR2 SQIVND (reference sequence). This CDR3 contains 15 residues. CDR3 sequence (DNA): TGTGCCAGTAGCCTCGGACAGGAGTTTTATCAGCCCCAGCATTTT. It codes for CASSLGQEFYQPQHF.

V gene TRBV7-9 combines with J gene TRBJ2-5, with TRBD1 as a possible D gene (6 bases). CDR1 and CDR2 from the germline V gene are SEHNR and FQNEAQ (reference sequence). V was cut by 1 base and J by 2 bases, with 14 bases left in between. The CDR3 contains 16 residues. In DNA form, the CDR3 reads TGTGCCAGCAGCTTAGAGTCAGGGGCCCCACAAGAGACCCAGTACTTC. Protein product: CASSLESGAPQETQYF.

The V call is TRBV29-1, the J call TRBJ1-2, with TRBD1 matching over 9 bases. The CDR3 has 13 residues. Germline V gene sequence: CDR1 SQVTM, CDR2 ANQGSEA. The V gene end was trimmed by 7 bases and the J gene end by 7 bases; junction bases not matched to a gene: 10. CDR3 nucleotide sequence: TGCAGCGGAATCGGGACAGGGACGGGTGGCTACACCTTC. Translated: CSGIGTGTGGYTF. Supplemented by reference TRBV29-1 and TRBJ1-2, the full variable domain reads SAVISQKPSRDICQRGTSLTIQCQVDSQVTMMFWYRQQPGQSLTLIATANQGSEATYESGFVIDKFPISRPNLTFSTLTVSNMSPEDSSIYLCSGIGTGTGGYTFGSGTRLTVV.

The V and J genes are TRBV13 and TRBJ1-1, with 9 positions matching TRBD1. This CDR3 comprises 15 residues. V trimming: 0 bases; J trimming: 5 bases; junction bases outside the gene matches: 4. From germline, CDR1 is PRHDT and CDR2 FYEKMQ (reference sequence). The CDR3 region is CASSLGGTGRTEAFF. Here the CDR3 DNA reads TGTGCCAGCAGCTTAGGAGGGACAGGGAGAACTGAAGCTTTCTTT.

This clone was counted between two and nine times. The CDR3 nucleotides are TGCGCCAGCAGCCAAGGCGTCGAGGACAGGGGGGAAAAACTGTTTTTT. Its translation: CASSQGVEDRGEKLFF. The rearrangement joins TRBV4-1 to TRBJ1-4, with 10 bases matching TRBD1. The CDR3 is made up of 16 amino acids. With 1 base clipped from V and 8 bases from J, the junction kept 7 bases outside the gene matches. Germline V gene sequence: CDR1 MGHRA, CDR2 YSYEKL.

The chain employs TRBV15 and TRBJ2-1; TRBD2 matches 8 bases. Germline loops: CDR1 LNHNV, CDR2 YYDKDF (reference sequence). Trimming at V came to 5 bases and at J to 5 bases, leaving 14 bases not matched to a gene. The CDR3 has 17 residues. The CDR3 DNA follows: TGTGCCACCAGCCCGGCGTCTAGCGGGTTTATGCACAATGAGCAGTTCTTC. It translates to CATSPASSGFMHNEQFF.

The chain employs TRBV7-9 and TRBJ2-7; 8 bases are a match to TRBD1. V trimming: 3 bases; J trimming: 3 bases; junction bases outside the gene matches: 1. Germline V lookup: CDR1 SEHNR, CDR2 FQNEAQ (reference sequence). CDR3 length: 13 residues. This CDR3 is CASSLGQVYEQYV. CDR3 in DNA: TGTGCCAGCAGCTTGGGACAGGTCTACGAGCAGTACGTC.

The chain uses TRBV29-1 and TRBJ2-5, with unresolved D. Germline CDR1 is SQVTM and CDR2 is ANQGSEA. This CDR3 is 15 amino acids long. The V and J ends lost 4 bases and 1 base respectively, with 16 bases between them. In DNA, the CDR3 is TGCAGCGTTGTAAGGAGCCGGAGACCCCAAGAGACCCAGTACTTC. Amino acid sequence: CSVVRSRRPQETQYF.

The chain joins TRBV19 to TRBJ1-5; no reliable D call. The CDR3 is 13 amino acids. With 6 bases removed from V and 4 bases from J, the gap between germline ends came to 10 bases. The germline V gene has CDR1 LNHDA and CDR2 SQIVND (reference sequence). The DNA for the CDR3 is TGTGCCAGTAGACAAGGAGGGAATCAGCCCCAGCATTTT. It yields the protein CASRQGGNQPQHF.

This sequence joins TRBV7-3 and TRBJ2-3; a possible D gene is TRBD1 (5 bases). The CDR3 contains 14 residues. Germline V gene data show CDR1 as SGHTA and CDR2 as FQGTGA. The V end was cut by 0 bases, the J end by 5 bases, with 9 bases between. DNA for the CDR3: TGTGCCAGCAGCTTAACGGGGCAGGGAGATACGCAGTATTTT. Encoded protein: CASSLTGQGDTQYF. The full variable domain, completed using reference TRBV7-3 and TRBJ2-3, is GAGVSQTPSNKVTEKGKYVELRCDPISGHTALYWYRQSLGQGPEFLIYFQGTGAADDSGLPNDRFFAVRPEGSVSTLKIQRTERGDSAVYLCASSLTGQGDTQYFGPGTRLTVL.

The chain has TRBV5-1 and TRBJ2-7, with TRBD2 identical over 9 bases. Germline V CDR1 and CDR2: SGHRS, YFSETQ. V gave up 0 bases and J gave up 3 bases; unmatched junction bases: 1. The CDR3 consists of 14 residues. The CDR3 spells CASSLVSGSYEQYF. The CDR3 DNA reads TGCGCCAGCAGCTTGGTTAGCGGGAGCTACGAGCAGTACTTC.

V gene TRBV5-1 combines with J gene TRBJ1-1, with a weak D call TRBD1 (6 bases). Trimming left V 1 base short and J 0 bases short, with 7 bases between. The CDR3 is 14 residues long. Germline lookup yields CDR1 SGHRS and CDR2 YFSETQ. CDR3 region: CASSLYRVNTEAFF. CDR3 sequence (DNA): TGCGCCAGCAGCTTGTACAGGGTGAACACTGAAGCTTTCTTT. The variable domain in full, with the rest retrieved from reference TRBV5-1 and TRBJ1-1, is KAGVTQTPRYLIKTRGQQVTLSCSPISGHRSVSWYQQTPGQGLQFLFEYFSETQRNKGNFPGRFSGRQFSNSRSEMNVSTLELGDSALYLCASSLYRVNTEAFFGQGTRLTVV.

The CDR3 sequence is CSGTSRFTDTQYF. The CDR3 bases are TGCAGCGGGACTTCCCGTTTCACAGATACGCAGTATTTT. The genes are TRBV29-1 and TRBJ2-3; maybe TRBD2 (5 bases). CDR1 is SQVTM and CDR2 is ANQGSEA in the germline V gene. The V gene lost 7 bases and the J gene lost 2 bases, with 13 bases spanning the gap. The CDR3 sequence is 13 residues long.

This sequence joins TRBV4-2 and TRBJ1-5, with 8 bases fitting TRBD1. Germline lookup yields CDR1 LGHNA and CDR2 YNFKEQ. The CDR3 totals 17 residues. V was clipped by 0 bases and J by 2 bases; unmatched bases: 6. The CDR3 spells CASSQDYQGAGNQPQHF. In DNA, the CDR3 is TGTGCCAGCAGCCAAGATTATCAGGGGGCGGGCAATCAGCCCCAGCATTTT.

This chain uses TRBV5-8 with TRBJ1-1; D may be TRBD1 (5 bases). Deletions cut 4 bases from V and 4 bases from J, with 17 bases between. The CDR3 sequence is 15 residues long. Looked up from germline, CDR1 is SGHTS and CDR2 is YDEGEE. The CDR3 DNA reads TGTGCCAGCAGCGTCGGAGGAGGGGATACCACTGAAGCTTTCTTT. Amino acid sequence: CASSVGGGDTTEAFF. Drawing the rest from reference TRBV5-8 and TRBJ1-1, the complete variable domain is EAGVTQSPTHLIKTRGQQATLRCSPISGHTSVYWYQQALGLGLQFLLWYDEGEERNRGNFPPRFSGRQFPNYSSELNVNALELEDSALYLCASSVGGGDTTEAFFGQGTRLTVV.